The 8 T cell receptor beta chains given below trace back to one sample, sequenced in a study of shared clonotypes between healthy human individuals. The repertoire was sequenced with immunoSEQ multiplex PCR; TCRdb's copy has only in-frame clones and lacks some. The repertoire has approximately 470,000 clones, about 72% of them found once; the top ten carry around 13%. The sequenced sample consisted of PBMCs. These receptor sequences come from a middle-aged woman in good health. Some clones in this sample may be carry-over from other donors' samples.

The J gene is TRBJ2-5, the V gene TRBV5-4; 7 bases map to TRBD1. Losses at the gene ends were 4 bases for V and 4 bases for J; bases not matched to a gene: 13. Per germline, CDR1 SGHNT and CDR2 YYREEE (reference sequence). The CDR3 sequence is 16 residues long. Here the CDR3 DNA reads TGTGCCAGCAGCCCGGGGCACAGGGGCCCAGGAGAGACCCAGTACTTC. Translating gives CASSPGHRGPGETQYF.

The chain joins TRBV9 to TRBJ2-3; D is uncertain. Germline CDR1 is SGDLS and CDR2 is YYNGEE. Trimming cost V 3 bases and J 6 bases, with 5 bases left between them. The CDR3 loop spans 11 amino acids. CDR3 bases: TGTGCCAGCAGCGGGGGTGATACGCAGTATTTT. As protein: CASSGGDTQYF. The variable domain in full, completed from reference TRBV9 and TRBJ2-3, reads DSGVTQTPKHLITATGQRVTLRCSPRSGDLSVYWYQQSLDQGLQFLIQYYNGEERAKGNILERFSAQQFPDLHSELNLSSLELGDSALYFCASSGGDTQYFGPGTRLTVL.

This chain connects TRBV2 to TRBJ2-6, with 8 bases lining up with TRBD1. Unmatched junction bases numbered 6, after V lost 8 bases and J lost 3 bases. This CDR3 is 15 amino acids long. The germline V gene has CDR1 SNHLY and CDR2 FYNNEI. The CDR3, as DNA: TGTGCCAGCGGAGGACAGGGAGTTGGGGCCAACGTCCTGACTTTC. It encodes CASGGQGVGANVLTF. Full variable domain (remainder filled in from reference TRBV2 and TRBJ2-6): EPEVTQTPSHQVTQMGQEVILRCVPISNHLYFYWYRQILGQKVEFLVSFYNNEISEKSEIFDDQFSVERPDGSNFTLKIRSTKLEDSAMYFCASGGQGVGANVLTFGAGSRLTVL.

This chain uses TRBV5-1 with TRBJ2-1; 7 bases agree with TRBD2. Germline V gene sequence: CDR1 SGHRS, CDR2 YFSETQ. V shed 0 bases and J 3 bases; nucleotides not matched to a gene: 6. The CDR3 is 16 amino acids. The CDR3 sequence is CASSLEAGKFYNEQFF. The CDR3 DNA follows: TGCGCCAGCAGCTTGGAAGCGGGAAAGTTCTACAATGAGCAGTTCTTC.

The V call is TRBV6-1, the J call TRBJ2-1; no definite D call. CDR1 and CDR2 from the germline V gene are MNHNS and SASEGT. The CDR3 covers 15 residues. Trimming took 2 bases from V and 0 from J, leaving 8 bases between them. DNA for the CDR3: TGTGCCAGCAGTGAATCCGCGAGCTCCTACAATGAGCAGTTCTTC. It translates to CASSESASSYNEQFF.

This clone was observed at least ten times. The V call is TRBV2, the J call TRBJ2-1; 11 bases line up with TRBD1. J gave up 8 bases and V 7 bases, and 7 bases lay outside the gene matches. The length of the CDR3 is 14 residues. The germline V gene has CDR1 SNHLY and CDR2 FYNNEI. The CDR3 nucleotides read TGTGCCAGCATGCCGGGACAGGGGGGCGATGAGCAGTTCTTC. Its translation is CASMPGQGGDEQFF.

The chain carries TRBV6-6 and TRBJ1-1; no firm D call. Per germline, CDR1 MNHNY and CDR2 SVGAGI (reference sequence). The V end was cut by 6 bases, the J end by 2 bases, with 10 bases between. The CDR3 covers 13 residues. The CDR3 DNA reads TGTGCCAGCAGCCTGGACGGAAACACTGAAGCTTTCTTT. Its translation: CASSLDGNTEAFF.

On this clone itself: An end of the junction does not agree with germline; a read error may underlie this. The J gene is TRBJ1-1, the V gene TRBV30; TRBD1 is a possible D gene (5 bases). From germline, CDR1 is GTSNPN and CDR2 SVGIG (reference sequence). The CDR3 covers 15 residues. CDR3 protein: CVWSRFGTVNTEAFF. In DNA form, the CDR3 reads TGTGTCTGGAGTCGATTCGGGACGGTGAACACTGAAGCTTTCTTT.